What follows are 5 T cell receptor beta chains derived from one specimen sequenced in a study of OX40 agonist ivuxolimab in advanced cancers. TCRdb keeps only in-frame clones here, not all; method: immunoSEQ multiplex PCR. The sample records about 16,000 clones, 80% to 95% being singletons. This specimen consisted of CD4+ or CD8+ T cells sorted from blood, obtained in a trial of the OX40 agonist ivuxolimab. All receptors come from an adult with an advanced solid tumor such as melanoma, head and neck, liver or kidney cancer.

The chain joins TRBV27 to TRBJ2-7; 7 nucleotides align to TRBD2. The CDR3 has 13 amino acids. Germline V lookup: CDR1 MNHEY, CDR2 SMNVEV (reference sequence). The J segment lost 4 bases and the V segment lost 6 bases, leaving 6 bases of the junction unmatched. CDR3 protein: CASSRPGGYEQYF. The CDR3 region has the DNA TGTGCCAGCAGCCGCCCCGGGGGGTACGAGCAGTACTTC.

Relative to its sample, this clone is medium-sized. CDR3 loop: CASRPRLAGSYEQYF. The CDR3 coding sequence is TGTGCCAGCAGGCCTCGACTAGCTGGTTCCTACGAGCAGTACTTC. The rearrangement joins TRBV27 to TRBJ2-7, with 7 bases fitting TRBD2. The germline gives CDR1 MNHEY, CDR2 SMNVEV (reference sequence). This CDR3 has 15 residues. V gave up 6 bases and J gave up 1 base; unmatched junction bases: 9.

This chain connects TRBV11-3 to TRBJ1-1; a possible D gene is TRBD1 (6 bases). V was shortened by 4 bases and J by 4 bases, with 22 bases between the two germline ends. The CDR3 spans 17 residues. CDR1 is SGHNT and CDR2 is YENEEA in the germline V gene. The CDR3 DNA reads as TGTGCCAGCAGCTCGCGAAACAGGGTCGACAAGGCCACTGAAGCTTTCTTT. It translates to CASSSRNRVDKATEAFF.

This clone was found once. This chain joins TRBV27 and TRBJ2-1; 10 nucleotides line up with TRBD2. This CDR3 is 16 amino acids long. V was clipped by 5 bases and J by 5 bases; unmatched bases: 9. Germline V gene data show CDR1 as MNHEY and CDR2 as SMNVEV (reference sequence). The CDR3 sequence is CASSRTGTSVNNEQFF. Here the CDR3 DNA reads TGTGCCAGCAGTCGTACCGGGACTAGCGTCAACAATGAGCAGTTCTTC.

The genes are TRBV27 and TRBJ2-3; unclear D gene. Deletions cut 3 bases from V and 7 bases from J, with 5 bases between. Germline V gene sequence: CDR1 MNHEY, CDR2 SMNVEV (reference sequence). The CDR3 totals 11 residues. CDR3: CASSFGYTQYF. CDR3 bases: TGTGCCAGCAGTTTTGGGTATACGCAGTATTTT.